This is a list of T cell receptor beta chains from one sample in a study of beta chain features in type 1 diabetes. Measured with immunoSEQ multiplex PCR; TCRdb has only the in-frame clones, and not every one. The sample contains 150,000 to 200,000 clones, approximately 9.1% of which appear only once. The sample was central memory CD4+ T cells from blood. Receptors were obtained from a woman aged 18 to 35 in good health. Each CDR3 is given with its conserved first and last residue. D genes are given only for firm matches. Some rows mark clone size as missing; the rest say once, few, many or name a class of expanded clone.

clone_size,d_call,j_call,v_call,cdr3_aa,cdr3_nt
few,TRBD2,TRBJ2-7,TRBV5-1,CASSFSSGGQTYEQYF,TGCGCCAGCAGCTTCTCCAGCGGGGGGCAGACCTACGAGCAGTACTTC
-,TRBD1,TRBJ2-5,TRBV5-1,CASSSGTGDLGTQYF,TGCGCCAGCAGTTCTGGGACAGGGGATTTAGGGACCCAGTACTTC
-,-,TRBJ2-3,TRBV29-1,CSVDLQDPLTDTQYF,TGCAGCGTCGATTTACAGGATCCTCTCACAGATACGCAGTATTTT
-,TRBD1,TRBJ1-2,TRBV10-3,CAIRPGQGASGYTF,TGTGCCATCAGGCCGGGACAGGGGGCAAGTGGCTACACCTTC
few,-,TRBJ2-3,TRBV7-2,CASSLAPGSDTQYF,TGTGCCAGCAGCTTAGCCCCAGGGTCAGATACGCAGTATTTT
few,TRBD1,TRBJ1-2,TRBV18,CASSPQGTGTVPSGYTF,TGTGCCAGCTCACCACAAGGGACAGGGACCGTCCCCTCGGGCTACACCTTC
-,-,TRBJ2-4,TRBV15,CATSRDFDTLAKNIQYF,TGTGCCACCAGCAGAGATTTCGACACCTTAGCCAAAAACATTCAGTACTTC
few,TRBD1,TRBJ1-1,TRBV15,CATSLRTGINTEAFF,TGTGCCACCAGCTTACGGACAGGGATTAACACTGAAGCTTTCTTT
-,TRBD2,TRBJ2-7,TRBV10-1,CASSSWLAGGPREQYF,TGCGCCAGCAGTTCGTGGCTAGCGGGAGGGCCGCGAGAGCAGTACTTC
few,-,TRBJ1-5,TRBV30,CACSRGNQPQHF,TGTGCCTGCAGCAGAGGGAATCAGCCCCAGCATTTT
few,-,TRBJ2-1,TRBV5-1,CASSPRGHEQFF,TGCGCCAGCAGCCCCAGGGGCCATGAGCAGTTCTTC
few,-,TRBJ2-1,TRBV9,CASSVGEYNEQFF,TGTGCCAGCAGCGTAGGCGAGTACAATGAGCAGTTCTTC
few,-,TRBJ2-1,TRBV6-5,CASRRTALSYNEQFF,TGTGCCAGCAGGAGGACAGCTCTATCCTACAATGAGCAGTTCTTC
few,TRBD2,TRBJ2-1,TRBV9,CASSVSGTSGYNEQFF,TGTGCCAGCAGCGTTTCCGGGACTAGCGGGTACAATGAGCAGTTCTTC
-,TRBD2,TRBJ2-3,TRBV28,CASGTPGLGADTQYF,TGTGCCAGCGGCACCCCGGGACTAGGGGCAGATACGCAGTATTTT
-,-,TRBJ1-5,TRBV7-9,CASSSSGPQHF,TGTGCCAGCAGCTCCTCCGGGCCCCAGCATTTT
few,TRBD2,TRBJ2-3,TRBV5-1,CASSPAGRGMDTQYF,TGCGCCAGCAGCCCGGCCGGGAGGGGGATGGATACGCAGTATTTT
-,-,TRBJ1-1,TRBV7-2,CASSLIQENTEAFF,TGTGCCAGCAGCTTAATCCAGGAGAACACTGAAGCTTTCTTT
-,-,TRBJ2-5,TRBV6-6,CASRTMGAEETQYF,TGTGCCAGCAGGACGATGGGGGCTGAAGAGACCCAGTACTTC
many,-,TRBJ1-2,TRBV4-2,CASSPPGANYGYTF,TGTGCCAGCAGCCCACCAGGGGCTAACTATGGCTACACCTTC
few,-,TRBJ2-7,TRBV6-5,CASSSNYEQYF,TGTGCCAGCAGTTCCAACTACGAGCAGTACTTC
-,TRBD1,TRBJ2-7,TRBV18,CASSSMTGGASFEQYF,TGTGCCAGCTCATCCATGACAGGGGGCGCTTCTTTCGAGCAGTACTTC
-,-,TRBJ2-7,TRBV4-2,CASSQVPGSGYEQYF,TGTGCCAGCAGCCAAGTTCCGGGATCAGGCTACGAGCAGTACTTC
few,TRBD1,TRBJ2-2,TRBV9,CASSAGTGNTGELFF,TGTGCCAGCAGCGCCGGGACAGGGAACACCGGGGAGCTGTTTTTT
few,TRBD1,TRBJ1-5,TRBV5-1,CASSKGGTGDGQPQHF,TGCGCCAGCTCCAAGGGCGGGACAGGGGATGGCCAGCCCCAGCATTTT
-,-,TRBJ2-3,TRBV2,CASSLRTARTQYF,TGTGCCAGCAGTCTCCGGACTGCTCGTACGCAGTATTTT